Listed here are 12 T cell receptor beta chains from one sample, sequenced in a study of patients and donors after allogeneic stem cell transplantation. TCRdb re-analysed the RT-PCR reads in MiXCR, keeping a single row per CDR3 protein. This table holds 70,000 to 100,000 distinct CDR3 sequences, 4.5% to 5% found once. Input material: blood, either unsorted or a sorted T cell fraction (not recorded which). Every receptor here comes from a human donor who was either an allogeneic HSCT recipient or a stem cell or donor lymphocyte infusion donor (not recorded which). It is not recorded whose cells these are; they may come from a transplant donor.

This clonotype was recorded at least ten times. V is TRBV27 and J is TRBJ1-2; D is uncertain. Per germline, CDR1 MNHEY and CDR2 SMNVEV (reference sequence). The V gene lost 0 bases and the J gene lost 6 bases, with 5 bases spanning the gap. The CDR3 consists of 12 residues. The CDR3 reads CASSLSGNGYTF. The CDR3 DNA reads TGTGCCAGCAGTTTATCGGGGAATGGCTACACCTTC.

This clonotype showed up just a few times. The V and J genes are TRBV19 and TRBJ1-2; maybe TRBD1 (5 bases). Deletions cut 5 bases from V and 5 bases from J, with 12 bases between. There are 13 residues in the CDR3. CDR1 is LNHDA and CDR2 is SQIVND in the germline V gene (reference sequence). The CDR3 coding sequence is TGTGCCAGTAGTCGGGGGATCGGGTATGGCTACACCTTC. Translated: CASSRGIGYGYTF.

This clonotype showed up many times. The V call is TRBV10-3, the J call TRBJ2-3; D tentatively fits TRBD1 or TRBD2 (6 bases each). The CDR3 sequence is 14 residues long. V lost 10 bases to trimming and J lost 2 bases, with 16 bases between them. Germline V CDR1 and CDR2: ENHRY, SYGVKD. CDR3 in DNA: TGTGCCAGCTCGGGGGCGGGGACCACAGATACGCAGTATTTT. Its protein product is CASSGAGTTDTQYF.

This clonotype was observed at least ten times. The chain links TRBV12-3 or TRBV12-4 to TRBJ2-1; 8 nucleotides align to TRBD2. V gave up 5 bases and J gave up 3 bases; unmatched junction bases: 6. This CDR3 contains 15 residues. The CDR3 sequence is CASSKSGSIYNEQFF. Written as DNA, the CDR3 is TGTGCCAGCAGTAAAAGCGGGAGTATCTACAATGAGCAGTTCTTC.

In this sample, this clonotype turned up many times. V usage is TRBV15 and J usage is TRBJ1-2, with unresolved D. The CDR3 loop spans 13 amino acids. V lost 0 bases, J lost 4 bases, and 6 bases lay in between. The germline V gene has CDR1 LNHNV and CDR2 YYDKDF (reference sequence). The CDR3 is CATSRDSLYGYTF. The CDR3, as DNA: TGTGCCACCAGCAGAGATTCCCTCTATGGCTACACCTTC.

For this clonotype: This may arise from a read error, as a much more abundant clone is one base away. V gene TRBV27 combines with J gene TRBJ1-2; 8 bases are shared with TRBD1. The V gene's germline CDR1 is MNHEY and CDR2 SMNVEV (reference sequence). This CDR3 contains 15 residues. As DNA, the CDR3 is TGTGTCAGCAGTTCGACAGGGGTCTGGAACTATGGCTACACCTTC. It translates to CVSSSTGVWNYGYTF.

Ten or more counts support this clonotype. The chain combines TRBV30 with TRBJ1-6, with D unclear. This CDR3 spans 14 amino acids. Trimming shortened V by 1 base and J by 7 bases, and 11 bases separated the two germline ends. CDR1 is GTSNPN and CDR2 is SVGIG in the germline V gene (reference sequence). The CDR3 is CAWSGGGGNSPLHF. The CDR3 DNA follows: TGTGCCTGGAGTGGAGGAGGTGGAAATTCACCCCTCCACTTT. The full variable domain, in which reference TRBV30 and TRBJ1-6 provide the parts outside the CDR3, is SQTIHQWPATLVQPVGSPLSLECTVEGTSNPNLYWYRQAAGRGLQLLFYSVGIGQISSEVPQNLSASRPQDRQFILSSKKLLLSDSGFYLCAWSGGGGNSPLHFGNGTRLTVT.

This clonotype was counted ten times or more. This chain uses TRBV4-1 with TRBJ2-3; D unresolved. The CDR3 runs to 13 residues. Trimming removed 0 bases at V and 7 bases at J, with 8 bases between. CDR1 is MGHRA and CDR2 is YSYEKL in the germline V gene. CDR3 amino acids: CASSQDPTYTQYF. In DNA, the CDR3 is TGCGCCAGCAGCCAAGATCCGACCTATACGCAGTATTTT.

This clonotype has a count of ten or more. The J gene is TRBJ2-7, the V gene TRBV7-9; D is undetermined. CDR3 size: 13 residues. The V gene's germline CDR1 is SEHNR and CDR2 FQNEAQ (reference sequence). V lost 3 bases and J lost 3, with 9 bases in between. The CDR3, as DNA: TGTGCCAGCAGCTTTGCAACCCTCTACGAGCAGTACTTC. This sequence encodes CASSFATLYEQYF.

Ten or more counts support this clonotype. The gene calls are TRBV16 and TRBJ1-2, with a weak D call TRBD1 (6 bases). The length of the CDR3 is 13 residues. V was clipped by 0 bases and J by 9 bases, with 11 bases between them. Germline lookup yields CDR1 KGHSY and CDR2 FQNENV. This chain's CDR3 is CASSQSQGISYTF. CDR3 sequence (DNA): TGTGCCAGCAGCCAATCCCAGGGGATAAGCTACACCTTC. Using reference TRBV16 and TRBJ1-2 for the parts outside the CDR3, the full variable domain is GEEVAQTPKHLVRGEGQKAKLYCAPIKGHSYVFWYQQVLKNEFKFLISFQNENVFDETGMPKERFSAKCLPNSPCSLEIQATKLEDSAVYFCASSQSQGISYTFGSGTRLTVV.

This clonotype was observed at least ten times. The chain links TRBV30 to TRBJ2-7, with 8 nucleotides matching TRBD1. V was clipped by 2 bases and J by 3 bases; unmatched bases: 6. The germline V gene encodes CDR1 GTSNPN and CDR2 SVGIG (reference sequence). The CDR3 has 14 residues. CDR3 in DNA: TGTGCCTGGAGTAAAGGAACAGGGGGCTACGAGCAGTACTTC. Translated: CAWSKGTGGYEQYF.

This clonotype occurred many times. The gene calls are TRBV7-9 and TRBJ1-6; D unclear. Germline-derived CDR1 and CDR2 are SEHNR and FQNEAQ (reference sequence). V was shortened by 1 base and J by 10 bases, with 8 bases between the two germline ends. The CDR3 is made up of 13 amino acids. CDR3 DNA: TGTGCCAGCAGCTTAGTGGACCGCTCACCCCTCCACTTT. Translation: CASSLVDRSPLHF.